This passage covers 6 T cell receptor beta chains from one sample sequenced in a study of molecular identifiers for immune sequencing clone quantification. From the PCR reads, TCRdb called clonotypes with MiXCR, one entry per CDR3 protein. The table records some 89,000 distinct CDR3 sequences, roughly 24% of them present only once. Sequencing used naive CD8+ T cells from blood, with Jurkat cell RNA spiked in. Subset of the sample: FACS-sorted CD8+CD4-CCR7+CD45RA+ naive T cells. The receptors were gathered from a human donor in good health. Some libraries in this study had Jurkat cell RNA spiked in.

This clonotype was seen at least ten times. The chain employs TRBV6-5 and TRBJ2-3, with TRBD1 matching over 7 bases. The J segment lost 4 bases and the V segment lost 2 bases, leaving 6 bases of the junction unmatched. The CDR3 is 15 residues long. CDR1 MNHEY and CDR2 SVGAGI come from the germline V gene. In nucleotides, the CDR3 is TGTGCCAGCAGTTACGAGAAGGGGGCCCCAGATACGCAGTATTTT. The encoded protein is CASSYEKGAPDTQYF.

This clonotype was seen more than once but under ten times. The CDR3 does not end in the conserved phenylalanine or tryptophan, so this is likely a read error. The gene calls are TRBV2 and TRBJ1-2; 8 bases match TRBD1. The CDR3 runs to 16 residues. Germline CDR1 SNHLY, CDR2 FYNNEI. V lost 4 bases to trimming and J lost 3 bases; unmatched junction nucleotides: 10. The CDR3 nucleotides read TGTGCCAGCAGTGCGCCGTACCCGGACAGGGACTATGGCTACACCTCC. Translation gives CASSAPYPDRDYGYTS.

This clonotype was recorded at least ten times. CDR3 region: CASSQGVTTGELFF. CDR3 bases: TGTGCCAGCAGCCAAGGCGTCACCACCGGGGAGCTGTTTTTT. The chain joins TRBV6-2 or TRBV6-3 to TRBJ2-2; D is ambiguous. The V gene lost 6 bases and the J gene lost 4 bases, with 12 bases spanning the gap. This CDR3 region has 14 residues. Germline lookup yields CDR1 MNHEY and CDR2 SVGEGT.

This chain connects TRBV7-9 to TRBJ2-7; 10 bases map to TRBD1. The junction had 1 base not matched to a gene; V was cut back by 5 bases and J by 3 bases. The length of the CDR3 is 13 residues. The germline CDR1 and CDR2 sequences are SEHNR and FQNEAQ (reference sequence). The CDR3 is CASSRTGGYEQYF. The CDR3 coding sequence is TGTGCCAGCAGCCGGACAGGGGGCTACGAGCAGTACTTC.

V gene TRBV4-3 combines with J gene TRBJ2-1; 9 bases align to TRBD2. The V gene end was trimmed by 4 bases and the J gene end by 7 bases; junction bases not matched to a gene: 11. Germline V gives CDR1 LGHNA, CDR2 YSLEER. This CDR3 contains 16 residues. CDR3 sequence reads: CASSRRWSSGINEQFF. CDR3 DNA sequence: TGCGCCAGCAGCCGTCGTTGGTCTAGCGGGATTAATGAGCAGTTCTTC.

The sample holds many counts of this clonotype. This chain connects TRBV20-1 to TRBJ2-7; a weak D match, TRBD1 (6 bases). The germline V gene has CDR1 DFQATT and CDR2 SNEGSKA (reference sequence). V was shortened by 0 bases and J by 1 base, with 13 bases between the two germline ends. CDR3 length: 15 residues. CDR3 bases: TGCAGTGCTAGAGAACTGGGGGACACGTCCTACGAGCAGTACTTC. Amino acids: CSARELGDTSYEQYF.